What follows are 12 T cell receptor beta chains derived from one specimen sequenced in a study of blood T cell repertoires in COVID-19. Libraries were prepared by immunoSEQ multiplex PCR; TCRdb keeps only in-frame clonotypes and omits some of them. The profile shows 70,000 to 100,000 clones, 90% of them singletons. Sequenced: peripheral blood. The source is a man aged 55 to 70 with acute or convalescent COVID-19.

This clone was observed a few times. V is TRBV11-3 and J is TRBJ2-2; D perhaps matches TRBD2 (6 bases). CDR3 length: 16 amino acids. With 6 bases removed from V and 0 bases from J, the gap between germline ends came to 14 bases. Germline CDR1 reads SGHNT; CDR2 reads YENEEA. The CDR3 spells CASRPSGTANTGELFF. The DNA for the CDR3 is TGTGCCAGCAGACCATCCGGGACTGCGAACACCGGGGAGCTGTTTTTT.

The V call is TRBV28, the J call TRBJ2-4; D unresolved. The CDR3 extends over 15 amino acids. With 3 bases removed from V and 0 bases from J, the gap between germline ends came to 9 bases. CDR1 MDHEN and CDR2 SYDVKM come from the germline V gene. CDR3 sequence reads: CASSFPHSAKNIQYF. As DNA, the CDR3 is TGTGCCAGCAGTTTCCCCCACTCAGCCAAAAACATTCAGTACTTC. Drawing the rest from reference TRBV28 and TRBJ2-4, the complete variable domain is DVKVTQSSRYLVKRTGEKVFLECVQDMDHENMFWYRQDPGLGLRLIYFSYDVKMKEKGDIPEGYSVSREKKERFSLILESASTNQTSMYLCASSFPHSAKNIQYFGAGTRLSVL.

The V gene is TRBV7-9, the J gene TRBJ1-2; TRBD1 matches at 11 bases. Trimming removed 0 bases from V and 11 bases from J; junction bases left unmatched: 2. This CDR3 is built from 13 residues. The germline CDR1 and CDR2 sequences are SEHNR and FQNEAQ (reference sequence). CDR3 DNA sequence: TGTGCCAGCAGCTTAGCCGGGGACAGGGGGTACACCTTC. Translated: CASSLAGDRGYTF.

The chain combines TRBV7-2 with TRBJ2-1; 7 bases line up with TRBD2. Germline loops: CDR1 SGHTA, CDR2 FQGNSA. CDR3 length: 12 residues. The J segment lost 9 bases and the V segment lost 3 bases, leaving 2 bases of the junction unmatched. The CDR3 reads CASSLTSFEQFF. The CDR3, as DNA: TGTGCCAGCAGCTTGACTAGCTTTGAGCAGTTCTTC.

The V call is TRBV3-1 (or the pseudogene TRBV3-2), the J call TRBJ1-3; 7 bases are a match to TRBD1. The germline gives CDR1 LGHDT, CDR2 YNNKEL (reference sequence). Trimming at V came to 4 bases and at J to 3 bases, leaving 3 bases not matched to a gene. CDR3 length: 14 residues. The CDR3 sequence: CASSRRQGGNTIYF. The DNA for the CDR3 is TGTGCCAGCAGCCGTCGACAGGGTGGAAACACCATATATTTT.

J is TRBJ2-3 and V is TRBV28; 11 positions agree with TRBD2. Germline loops: CDR1 MDHEN, CDR2 SYDVKM. Losses at the gene ends were 1 base for V and 4 bases for J; bases not matched to a gene: 4. CDR3 length: 16 amino acids. The CDR3, as DNA: TGTGCCAGCAGTTTATCTAGCGGGAGGTCGGCAGATACGCAGTATTTT. Encoded protein: CASSLSSGRSADTQYF.

The rearrangement uses TRBV4-1 and TRBJ2-1; TRBD2 aligns across 13 bases. Germline V gene sequence: CDR1 MGHRA, CDR2 YSYEKL. The CDR3 spans 21 residues. With V trimmed by 2 bases and J by 7 bases, 20 bases remained unmatched. The CDR3 DNA reads as TGCGCCAGCAGCCAAAGCGGTCCCACAGGGGGTACTAGCGGGAGGGGAAATGAGCAGTTCTTC. Amino acid sequence: CASSQSGPTGGTSGRGNEQFF.

The V call is TRBV3-1 (or the pseudogene TRBV3-2), the J call TRBJ2-7, with D perhaps matching TRBD2 (6 bases). The CDR3 runs to 13 residues. Germline V gene lookup returns CDR1 LGHDT and CDR2 YNNKEL (reference sequence). Trimming took off 1 base at V and 5 bases at J, with 9 bases between the two ends. The CDR3: CASSQGRGDEQYF. The CDR3 nucleotides read TGTGCCAGCAGCCAAGGGCGGGGCGACGAGCAGTACTTC.

This clone was found many times. The chain uses TRBV9 and TRBJ1-2; D not certain. V shed 3 bases and J shed 5 bases, with 20 bases lying between them. From germline, CDR1 is SGDLS and CDR2 YYNGEE. There are 16 residues in the CDR3. CDR3 in amino acids: CASSDGWAKANYGYTF. The CDR3 region has the DNA TGTGCCAGCAGCGACGGCTGGGCGAAGGCAAATTATGGCTACACCTTC.

This chain joins TRBV10-2 and TRBJ1-4; a possible D gene is TRBD1 (5 bases). Germline V gene lookup returns CDR1 WSHSY and CDR2 SAAADI. The CDR3 spans 16 residues. V was clipped by 2 bases and J by 3 bases, with 13 bases between them. The CDR3 bases are TGCGCCAGCAGTGAGAGCGGAGGGACCGCTAATGAAAAACTGTTTTTT. Its protein product is CASSESGGTANEKLFF.

This chain uses TRBV6-5 with TRBJ1-4; no clear D gene. This CDR3 spans 14 amino acids. The V end lost 6 bases, the J end lost 6 bases, and 14 bases lay between the germline ends. Looked up from germline, CDR1 is MNHEY and CDR2 is SVGAGI. Here the CDR3 DNA reads TGTGCCAGCAGCCGACGTGACACGCATGAAAAACTGTTTTTT. It codes for CASSRRDTHEKLFF.

V is TRBV6-2 or TRBV6-3 and J is TRBJ2-1, with a possible D match to TRBD2 (5 bases). The V end lost 2 bases, the J end lost 3 bases, and 14 bases lay between the germline ends. CDR3 size: 16 residues. CDR1 MNHEY and CDR2 SVGEGT come from the germline V gene. The CDR3 DNA follows: TGTGCCAGCAGTTACGAGGTGGGTGACTACTACAATGAGCAGTTCTTC. As protein: CASSYEVGDYYNEQFF.